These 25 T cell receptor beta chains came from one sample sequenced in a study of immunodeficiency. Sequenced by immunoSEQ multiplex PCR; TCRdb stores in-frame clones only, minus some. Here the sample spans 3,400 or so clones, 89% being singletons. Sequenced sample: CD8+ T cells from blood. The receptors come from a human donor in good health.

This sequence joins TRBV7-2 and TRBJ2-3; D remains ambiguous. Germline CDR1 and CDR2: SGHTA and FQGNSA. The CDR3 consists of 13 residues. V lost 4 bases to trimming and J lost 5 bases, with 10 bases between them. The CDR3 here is CASSWYPQDTQYF. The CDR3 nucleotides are TGTGCCAGCAGCTGGTACCCCCAAGATACGCAGTATTTT.

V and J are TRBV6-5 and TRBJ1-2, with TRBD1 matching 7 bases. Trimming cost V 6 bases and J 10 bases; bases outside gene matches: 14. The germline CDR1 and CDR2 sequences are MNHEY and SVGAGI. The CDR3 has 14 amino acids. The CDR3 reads CASSTNQGGISYTF. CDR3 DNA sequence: TGTGCCAGCAGCACAAATCAGGGGGGTATATCCTACACCTTC.

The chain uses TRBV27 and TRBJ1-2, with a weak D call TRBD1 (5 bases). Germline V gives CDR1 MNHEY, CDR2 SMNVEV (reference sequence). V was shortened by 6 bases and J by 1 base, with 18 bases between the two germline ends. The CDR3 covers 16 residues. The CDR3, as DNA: TGTGCCAGCAGCCTAGTCGGGGCCTTATTTAACTATGGCTACACCTTC. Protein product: CASSLVGALFNYGYTF.

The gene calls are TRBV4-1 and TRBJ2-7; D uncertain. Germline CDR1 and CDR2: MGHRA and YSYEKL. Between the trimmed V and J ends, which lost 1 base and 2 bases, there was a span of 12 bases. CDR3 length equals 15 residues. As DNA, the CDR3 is TGCGCCAGCAGCCAAGTGGGTGGCCTAACCTACGAGCAGTACTTC. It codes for CASSQVGGLTYEQYF.

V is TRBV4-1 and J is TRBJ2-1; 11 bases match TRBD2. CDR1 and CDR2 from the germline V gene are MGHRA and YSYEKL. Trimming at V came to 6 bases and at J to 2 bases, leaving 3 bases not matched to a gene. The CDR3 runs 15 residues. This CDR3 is CASRGSGRAYNEQFF. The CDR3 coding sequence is TGCGCCAGCAGGGGTAGCGGGAGGGCCTACAATGAGCAGTTCTTC.

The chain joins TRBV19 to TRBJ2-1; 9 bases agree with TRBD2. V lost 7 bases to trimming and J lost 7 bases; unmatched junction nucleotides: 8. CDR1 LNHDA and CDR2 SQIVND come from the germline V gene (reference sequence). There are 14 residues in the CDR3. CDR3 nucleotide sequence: TGTGCCAGTAACAAGGCGGGGGGGCCAAATGAGCAGTTCTTC. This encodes CASNKAGGPNEQFF.

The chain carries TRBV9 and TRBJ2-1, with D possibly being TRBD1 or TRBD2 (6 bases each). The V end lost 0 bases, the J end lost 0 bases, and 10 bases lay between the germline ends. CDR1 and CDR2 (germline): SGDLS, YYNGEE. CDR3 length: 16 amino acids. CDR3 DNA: TGTGCCAGCAGCGTAGATGGAGGGGGCTCCTACAATGAGCAGTTCTTC. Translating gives CASSVDGGGSYNEQFF.

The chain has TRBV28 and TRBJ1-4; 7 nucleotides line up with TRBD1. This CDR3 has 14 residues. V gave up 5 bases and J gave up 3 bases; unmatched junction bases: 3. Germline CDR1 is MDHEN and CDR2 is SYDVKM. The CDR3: CASSRGRANEKLFF. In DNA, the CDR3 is TGTGCCAGCAGTAGGGGGCGGGCTAATGAAAAACTGTTTTTT.

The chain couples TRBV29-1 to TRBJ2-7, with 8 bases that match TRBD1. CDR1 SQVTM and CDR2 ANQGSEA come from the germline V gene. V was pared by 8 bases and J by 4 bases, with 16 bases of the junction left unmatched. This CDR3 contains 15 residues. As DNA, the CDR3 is TGCAGCATCCGTGGTTCCGGGACAGGCGTTTACGAGCAGTACTTC. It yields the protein CSIRGSGTGVYEQYF.

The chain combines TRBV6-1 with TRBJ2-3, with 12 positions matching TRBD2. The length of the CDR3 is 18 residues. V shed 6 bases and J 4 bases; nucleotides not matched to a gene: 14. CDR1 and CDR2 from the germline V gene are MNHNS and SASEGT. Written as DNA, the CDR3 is TGTGCCAGCAGCGAAACTCTAGCGGGGGGGCCGGTTGCAGATACGCAGTATTTT. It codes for CASSETLAGGPVADTQYF.

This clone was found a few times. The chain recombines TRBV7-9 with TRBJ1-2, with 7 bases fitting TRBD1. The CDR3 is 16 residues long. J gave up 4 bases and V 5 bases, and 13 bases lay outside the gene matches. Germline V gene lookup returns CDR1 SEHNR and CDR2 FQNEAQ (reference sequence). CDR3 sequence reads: CASSLLGTETFYGYTF. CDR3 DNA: TGTGCCAGCAGCCTCTTGGGGACAGAGACATTCTATGGCTACACCTTC.

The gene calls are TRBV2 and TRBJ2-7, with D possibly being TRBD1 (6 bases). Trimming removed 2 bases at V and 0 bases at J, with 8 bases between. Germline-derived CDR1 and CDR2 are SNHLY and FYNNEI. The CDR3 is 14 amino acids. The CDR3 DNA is TGTGCCAGCAGTGAATACAGGGCCTCCTACGAGCAGTACTTC. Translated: CASSEYRASYEQYF.

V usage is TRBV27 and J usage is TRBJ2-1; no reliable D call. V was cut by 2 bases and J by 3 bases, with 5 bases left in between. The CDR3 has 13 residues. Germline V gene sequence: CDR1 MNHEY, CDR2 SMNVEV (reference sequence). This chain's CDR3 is CASSLGHYNEQFF. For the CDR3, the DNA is TGTGCCAGCAGTTTAGGGCACTACAATGAGCAGTTCTTC.

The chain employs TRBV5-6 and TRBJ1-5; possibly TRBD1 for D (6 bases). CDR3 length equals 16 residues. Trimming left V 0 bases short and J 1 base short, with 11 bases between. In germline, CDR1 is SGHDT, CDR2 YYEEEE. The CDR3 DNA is TGTGCCAGCAGCTTGGGGGGGCTTGGGAGCAATCAGCCCCAGCATTTT. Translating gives CASSLGGLGSNQPQHF.

DNA of the CDR3: TGTGCCAGTAGGCCGAGGGGGAATGAAGCTTTCTTT. Encoded protein: CASRPRGNEAFF. The chain combines TRBV19 with TRBJ1-1; the D gene is possibly TRBD1 (6 bases). Germline CDR1 is LNHDA and CDR2 is SQIVND (reference sequence). There are 12 residues in the CDR3. The germline V and J ends were trimmed by 6 bases and 7 bases, with 12 bases remaining between them.

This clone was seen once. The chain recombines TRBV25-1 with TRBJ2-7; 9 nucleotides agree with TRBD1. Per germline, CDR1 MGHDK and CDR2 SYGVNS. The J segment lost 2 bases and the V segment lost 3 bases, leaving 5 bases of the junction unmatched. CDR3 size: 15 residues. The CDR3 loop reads CASSDRGDRAYEQYF. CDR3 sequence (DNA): TGTGCCAGCAGTGACCGGGGGGACAGGGCCTACGAGCAGTACTTC.

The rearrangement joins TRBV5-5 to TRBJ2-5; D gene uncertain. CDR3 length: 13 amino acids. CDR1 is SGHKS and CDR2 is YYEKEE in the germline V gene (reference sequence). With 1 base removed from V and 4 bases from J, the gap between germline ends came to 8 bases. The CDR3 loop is CASSLWVGETQYF. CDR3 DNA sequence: TGTGCCAGCAGCTTGTGGGTTGGAGAGACCCAGTACTTC.

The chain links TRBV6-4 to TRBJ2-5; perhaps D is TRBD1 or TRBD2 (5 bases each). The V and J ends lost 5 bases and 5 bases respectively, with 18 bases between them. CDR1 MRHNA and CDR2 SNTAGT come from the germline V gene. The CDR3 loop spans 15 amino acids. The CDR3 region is CASSRKVGTVETQYF. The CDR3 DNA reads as TGTGCCAGCAGTCGAAAAGTAGGGACGGTCGAGACCCAGTACTTC.

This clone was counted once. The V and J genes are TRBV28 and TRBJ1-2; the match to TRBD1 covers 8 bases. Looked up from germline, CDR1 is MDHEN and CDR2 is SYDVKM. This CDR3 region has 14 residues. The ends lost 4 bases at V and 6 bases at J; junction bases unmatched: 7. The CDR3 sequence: CASSSVDRVDGYTF. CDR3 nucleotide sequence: TGTGCCAGCAGTTCTGTGGACAGGGTTGATGGCTACACCTTC.

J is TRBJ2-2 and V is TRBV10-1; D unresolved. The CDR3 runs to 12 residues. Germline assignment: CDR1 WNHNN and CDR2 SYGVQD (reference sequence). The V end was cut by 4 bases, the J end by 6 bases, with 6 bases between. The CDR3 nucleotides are TGCGCCAGCAGTGGGCTCCCCGGGGAGCTGTTTTTT. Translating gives CASSGLPGELFF.

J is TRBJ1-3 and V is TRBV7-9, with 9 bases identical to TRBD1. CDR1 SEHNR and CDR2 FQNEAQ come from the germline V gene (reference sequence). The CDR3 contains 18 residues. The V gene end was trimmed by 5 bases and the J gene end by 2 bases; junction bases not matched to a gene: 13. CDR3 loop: CASSPEPDRGVPGNTIYF. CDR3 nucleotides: TGTGCCAGCAGCCCCGAACCGGACAGGGGAGTACCTGGAAACACCATATATTTT.

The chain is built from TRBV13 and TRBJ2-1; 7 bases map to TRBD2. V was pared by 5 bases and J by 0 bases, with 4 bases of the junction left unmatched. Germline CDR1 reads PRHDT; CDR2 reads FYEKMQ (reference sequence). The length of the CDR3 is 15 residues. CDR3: CASSPGGSSYNEQFF. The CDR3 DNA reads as TGTGCCAGCAGCCCCGGGGGGAGCTCCTACAATGAGCAGTTCTTC.

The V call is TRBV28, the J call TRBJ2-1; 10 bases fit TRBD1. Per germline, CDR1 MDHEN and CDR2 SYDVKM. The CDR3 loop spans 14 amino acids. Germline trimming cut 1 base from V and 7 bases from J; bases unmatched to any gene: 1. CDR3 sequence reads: CASSLLGQGNEQFF. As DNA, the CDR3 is TGTGCCAGCAGTTTATTGGGACAGGGGAATGAGCAGTTCTTC.

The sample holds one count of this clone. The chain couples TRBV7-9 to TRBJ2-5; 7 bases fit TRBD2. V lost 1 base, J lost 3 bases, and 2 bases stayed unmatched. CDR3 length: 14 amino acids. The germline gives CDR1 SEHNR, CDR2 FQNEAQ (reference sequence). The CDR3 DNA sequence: TGTGCCAGCAGCTTAGTTCTAGCGGAAGAGACCCAGTACTTC. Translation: CASSLVLAEETQYF.

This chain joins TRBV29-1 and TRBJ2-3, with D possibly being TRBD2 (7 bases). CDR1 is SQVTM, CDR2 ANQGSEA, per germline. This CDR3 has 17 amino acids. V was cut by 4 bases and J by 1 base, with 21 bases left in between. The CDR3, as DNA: TGCAGCGTTGTGGGGGGGGCGGGCCCAAGCCGCACAGATACGCAGTATTTT. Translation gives CSVVGGAGPSRTDTQYF.